Included here is one T cell receptor beta chain sequence, with context. In the authors' workflow: Reference gene primer amplification yielded estimated nucleated cell counts. Measured with immunoSEQ multiplex PCR; TCRdb has only the in-frame clones, and not every one. That table supplies the V and J calls and clone size; D and trimming were determined from the DNA. This table holds under 400,000 clones, roughly 86% found once. The CDR3 is made up of 13 amino acids. Germline V gene sequence: CDR1 GTSNPN, CDR2 SVGIG (reference sequence). V gave up 5 bases and J gave up 5 bases; unmatched junction bases: 8. These data are taken from a study of blood T cell repertoires in COVID-19. Study-level information: PBMCs, B-cell-depleted T cells, or T cells provided the cDNA or gDNA that made up the material.

Ages ranged from about 18 to 89 years, with residence in about two dozen US areas. This receptor was obtained from a middle-aged man in a cohort exposed to, infected with or recovered from COVID-19 (not recorded which). The chain couples TRBV30 to TRBJ2-7; 8 bases line up with TRBD1. The specimen was PBMCs or T cells enriched from blood (not recorded which). The CDR3 loop reads CAWLTDRGNEQYF. CDR3 nucleotide sequence: TGTGCCTGGCTTACTGACAGGGGCAACGAGCAGTACTTC.